The entry that follows covers one TCR beta chain sequence. This record comes from a study of control samples from healthy donors and cancer patients. The germline V gene encodes CDR1 SGHRS and CDR2 YFSETQ. The CDR3 extends over 16 amino acids. With 0 bases removed from V and 0 bases from J, the gap between germline ends came to 10 bases. Data came from immunoSEQ multiplex PCR; TCRdb stores just in-frame clones and leaves some out. The sample has 75,000 to 100,000 clones, 88% seen once; the top ten hold roughly 15%. The specimen sequenced was blood. The V call is TRBV5-1, the J call TRBJ1-3; TRBD1 is a possible D gene (6 bases). This sequence was found in a man aged 25 to 40 in good health. CDR3 sequence: CASSLGTAGSGNTIYF. As DNA, the CDR3 is TGCGCCAGCAGCTTGGGGACAGCCGGCTCTGGAAACACCATATATTTT.